The 9 T cell receptor beta chains below were found in one sample sequenced in a study of T-cell memory formation after mild COVID-19. Each CDR3 protein gets one entry after TCRdb re-called the 5' RACE reads with MiXCR. The profile shows about 160,000 distinct CDR3 sequences, around a third of them singletons. The sample consisted of PBMCs or a T cell subset sorted from them (not recorded which). These receptors all come from an adult woman who had mild COVID-19 (a few samples of this study predate the infection). Cell type and time point are not known.

This chain connects TRBV12-3 or TRBV12-4 to TRBJ1-1, with a tentative D call TRBD1 (6 bases). V was shortened by 4 bases and J by 2 bases, with 17 bases between the two germline ends. CDR3 length: 16 residues. The CDR3 nucleotides read TGTGCCAGCAGTTCAAGACACAGGGCAGCTAACACTGAAGCTTTCTTT. Its translation is CASSSRHRAANTEAFF.

This clonotype has just a few counts. CDR3 sequence: CASSYSIFWDGGTDTDTQYF. The CDR3 DNA follows: TGTGCCAGCAGTTACTCGATATTTTGGGACGGGGGGACGGACACAGATACGCAGTATTTT. The rearrangement uses TRBV6-6 and TRBJ2-3, with 7 bases that match TRBD2. The CDR3 runs 20 residues. After removal of 0 bases from V and 2 bases from J, the junction contained 17 bases not matched to a gene. The germline CDR1 and CDR2 sequences are MNHNY and SVGAGI (reference sequence).

The chain uses TRBV29-1 and TRBJ2-6, with D tentatively TRBD1 (7 bases). Between the trimmed V and J ends, which lost 6 bases and 0 bases, there was a span of 18 bases. The CDR3 is 17 residues long. The germline CDR1 and CDR2 sequences are SQVTM and ANQGSEA. The CDR3 here is CSVLGRDSASGANVLTF. The CDR3 nucleotides are TGCAGCGTCCTGGGGCGGGACAGTGCCTCTGGGGCCAACGTCCTGACTTTC. Supplemented by reference TRBV29-1 and TRBJ2-6, the full variable domain reads SAVISQKPSRDICQRGTSLTIQCQVDSQVTMMFWYRQQPGQSLTLIATANQGSEATYESGFVIDKFPISRPNLTFSTLTVSNMSPEDSSIYLCSVLGRDSASGANVLTFGAGSRLTVL.

The chain couples TRBV9 to TRBJ1-5, with TRBD1 matching 7 bases. Germline V gene sequence: CDR1 SGDLS, CDR2 YYNGEE. With V trimmed by 4 bases and J by 7 bases, 11 bases remained unmatched. The CDR3 sequence is 15 residues long. CDR3 DNA: TGTGCCAGCAGCACCGGAGGGGGCGCAGGCCAGCCCCAGCATTTT. The encoded protein is CASSTGGGAGQPQHF. The full variable domain, in which reference TRBV9 and TRBJ1-5 provide the parts outside the CDR3, is DSGVTQTPKHLITATGQRVTLRCSPRSGDLSVYWYQQSLDQGLQFLIQYYNGEERAKGNILERFSAQQFPDLHSELNLSSLELGDSALYFCASSTGGGAGQPQHFGDGTRLSIL.

The V and J genes are TRBV9 and TRBJ2-5, with D perhaps matching TRBD2 (6 bases). The V end lost 4 bases, the J end lost 4 bases, and 20 bases lay between the germline ends. The CDR3 has 16 residues. Per germline, CDR1 SGDLS and CDR2 YYNGEE. DNA for the CDR3: TGTGCCAGCAGCCCCCTGGCAAGAACTAGCAGAGAGACCCAGTACTTC. It translates to CASSPLARTSRETQYF.

This chain uses TRBV20-1 with TRBJ2-3; 12 nucleotides agree with TRBD2. Germline values: CDR1 DFQATT, CDR2 SNEGSKA (reference sequence). The CDR3 is 15 residues long. V gave up 2 bases and J gave up 4 bases; unmatched junction bases: 4. The CDR3 region has the DNA TGCAGTGCTAGACTTCTAGCGGGGGGGCCAGATACGCAGTATTTT. The encoded protein is CSARLLAGGPDTQYF.

The gene calls are TRBV20-1 and TRBJ2-1, with 7 bases identical to TRBD2. This CDR3 region has 13 residues. Germline CDR1 and CDR2: DFQATT and SNEGSKA (reference sequence). With 3 bases clipped from V and 5 bases from J, the junction kept 4 bases outside the gene matches. The CDR3 region is CSARSGRDNEQFF. Written as DNA, the CDR3 is TGCAGTGCTAGGAGTGGGAGGGACAATGAGCAGTTCTTC.

This clonotype was counted a few times. The chain employs TRBV20-1 and TRBJ2-4; 8 nucleotides agree with TRBD2. The CDR3 is made up of 19 amino acids. Germline CDR1 DFQATT, CDR2 SNEGSKA (reference sequence). V dropped 0 bases and J dropped 0; count of bases not matched to a gene: 13. Here the CDR3 DNA reads TGCAGTGCTAGAGATCCCATGACTAGCGCCGATCTAGCCAAAAACATTCAGTACTTC. Its protein product is CSARDPMTSADLAKNIQYF.

The CDR3 DNA follows: TGTGCCAGCAGCTTAGTACGGGACAGAGCTTTCTTT. Translated, it gives CASSLVRDRAFF. The V and J genes are TRBV11-3 and TRBJ1-1, with 7 bases lining up with TRBD1. Germline V gene lookup returns CDR1 SGHNT and CDR2 YENEEA. CDR3 length: 12 residues. The V and J ends lost 1 base and 10 bases, in that order; junction bases with no gene match: 3.